One and the same sample provided the 20 T cell receptor beta chains below, sequenced in a study of blood T cell repertoires in COVID-19. Generated by immunoSEQ multiplex PCR, the TCRdb table keeps only in-frame clones and is missing some. The table has some 250,000 clones, more than 70% seen once; the top ten hold under 3.5%. Sequenced material: peripheral blood. These receptors all come from a woman aged 18-35 years with acute or convalescent COVID-19.

Remarks on this clone: In this CDR3 the conserved last residue, phenylalanine or tryptophan, is missing, so a read error is likely. No DNA is shown, since the ends of the CDR3 on it are uncertain; the CDR3 is the one TCRdb lists. The V and J genes are TRBV7-8 and TRBJ2-4; TRBD2 is the table's D call, not checked against the DNA. Germline assignment: CDR1 SGHVS and CDR2 FQNEAQ. The CDR3 spans 10 amino acids, including both terminal residues. CDR3 sequence: CASSLVRSNP.

A single count supports this clone. The chain recombines TRBV5-1 with TRBJ1-4, with a weak D call TRBD1 (6 bases). Germline V gene sequence: CDR1 SGHRS, CDR2 YFSETQ. V lost 2 bases, J lost 0 bases, and 8 bases lay in between. This CDR3 is built from 15 residues. The CDR3 loop reads CASSLGGTTNEKLFF. In DNA, the CDR3 is TGCGCCAGCAGCTTAGGGGGAACAACTAATGAAAAACTGTTTTTT.

The chain recombines TRBV18 with TRBJ2-7; 7 positions agree with TRBD1. Germline-derived CDR1 and CDR2 are KGHSH and LQKENI. CDR3 size: 15 residues. V shed 4 bases, J shed 4 bases, and the junction held 10 bases outside the gene matches. The CDR3 protein is CASSLLTGTEYEQYF. Here the CDR3 DNA reads TGTGCCAGCTCACTGCTCACCGGGACAGAGTACGAGCAGTACTTC.

V and J are TRBV5-1 and TRBJ2-1, with 9 bases that match TRBD2. Germline lookup yields CDR1 SGHRS and CDR2 YFSETQ. V trimming: 4 bases; J trimming: 9 bases; junction bases outside the gene matches: 14. CDR3 length equals 16 residues. CDR3 sequence: CASSPLAGVLLSEQFF. CDR3 in DNA: TGCGCCAGCAGCCCGTTAGCGGGAGTGCTTTTGAGTGAGCAGTTCTTC.

A note on this clone: At one boundary the junction diverges from the germline segment, which might be a read error. J is TRBJ1-1 and V is TRBV19, with 7 positions matching TRBD1. There are 13 residues in the CDR3. Germline values: CDR1 LNHDA, CDR2 SQIVND (reference sequence). The CDR3 is CASTRQGSTAAFF. As DNA, the CDR3 is TGTGCCAGTACTAGACAGGGTTCCACTGCAGCTTTCTTT.

J is TRBJ2-2 and V is TRBV6-4; 7 positions agree with TRBD1. V gave up 5 bases and J gave up 2 bases; unmatched junction bases: 2. Germline CDR1 and CDR2: MRHNA and SNTAGT. The CDR3 has 14 amino acids. In nucleotides, the CDR3 is TGTGCCAGCAGTACAGGGGCAAACACCGGGGAGCTGTTTTTT. Its protein is CASSTGANTGELFF.

This chain uses TRBV7-2 with TRBJ2-2; 9 bases are shared with TRBD1. This CDR3 region has 15 residues. V lost 4 bases and J lost 5; bases outside the gene matches: 5. Germline V gene data show CDR1 as SGHTA and CDR2 as FQGNSA. CDR3 sequence reads: CASSSPDRGTGELFF. As DNA, the CDR3 is TGTGCCAGCAGCTCCCCGGACAGGGGTACCGGGGAGCTGTTTTTT.

The V and J genes are TRBV19 and TRBJ2-1; TRBD1 might be the D (8 bases). The V end lost 3 bases, the J end lost 3 bases, and 15 bases lay between the germline ends. Germline CDR1 reads LNHDA; CDR2 reads SQIVND (reference sequence). The CDR3 contains 16 residues. The CDR3 DNA sequence: TGTGCCAGTAGTATCCGGGGGGACAGGTTCTACAATGAGCAGTTCTTC. Translation gives CASSIRGDRFYNEQFF.

This sequence joins TRBV19 and TRBJ2-5; D gene unclear. Germline V CDR1 and CDR2: LNHDA, SQIVND (reference sequence). Trimming pared 3 bases from V and 4 bases from J, leaving 18 bases between. The CDR3 runs to 16 residues. The CDR3 DNA follows: TGTGCCAGTAGTATCCGACCGGAACTACCGGGAGAGACCCAGTACTTC. Its translation is CASSIRPELPGETQYF.

The J gene is TRBJ2-1, the V gene TRBV4-3; weak D call: TRBD2 (5 bases). CDR1 and CDR2 from the germline V gene are LGHNA and YSLEER. V was shortened by 1 base and J by 1 base, with 11 bases between the two germline ends. This CDR3 comprises 16 residues. The CDR3 sequence is CASSQGVSGSYNEQFF. The CDR3 DNA follows: TGCGCCAGCAGCCAAGGAGTAAGCGGATCCTACAATGAGCAGTTCTTC.

The CDR3 nucleotides are TGTGCCAGTAGTGCCCCCGGAGCGGGTTTCGTTATTGGTGATACGCAGTATTTT. Its protein product is CASSAPGAGFVIGDTQYF. V and J are TRBV19 and TRBJ2-3; D is possibly TRBD2 (6 bases). The CDR3 spans 18 residues. V dropped 5 bases and J dropped 6 bases, with 27 bases sitting between them. Germline V gene lookup returns CDR1 LNHDA and CDR2 SQIVND (reference sequence).

This clone occurred once. The gene calls are TRBV25-1 and TRBJ1-3; D is ambiguous. The CDR3 is made up of 12 amino acids. Trimming pared 7 bases from V and 3 bases from J, leaving 7 bases between. The germline CDR1 and CDR2 sequences are MGHDK and SYGVNS. The CDR3 bases are TGTGCCAGCACCGCGGGTGGAAACACCATATATTTT. It yields the protein CASTAGGNTIYF. The variable domain in full, completed from reference TRBV25-1 and TRBJ1-3, reads EADIYQTPRYLVIGTGKKITLECSQTMGHDKMYWYQQDPGMELHLIHYSYGVNSTEKGDLSSESTVSRIRTEHFPLTLESARPSHTSQYLCASTAGGNTIYFGEGSWLTVV.

This clone has just a few counts. This chain uses TRBV28 with TRBJ2-7; 8 bases match TRBD1. CDR3 length: 15 residues. Germline-derived CDR1 and CDR2 are MDHEN and SYDVKM. V lost 2 bases, J lost 2 bases, and 5 bases stayed unmatched. CDR3 coding DNA: TGTGCCAGCAGTTTACCCGGGACAGGCACCTACGAGCAGTACTTC. It codes for CASSLPGTGTYEQYF.

This chain uses TRBV11-2 with TRBJ2-1; D is possibly TRBD2 (6 bases). The CDR3 totals 18 residues. V lost 0 bases to trimming and J lost 4 bases, with 19 bases between them. Germline V gene sequence: CDR1 SGHAT, CDR2 FQNNGV. CDR3: CASSLDLQQPGTYNEQFF. Written as DNA, the CDR3 is TGTGCCAGCAGCTTAGATCTGCAGCAGCCAGGGACTTACAATGAGCAGTTCTTC. Combining the CDR3 with reference TRBV11-2 and TRBJ2-1 gives the whole variable domain EAGVAQSPRYKIIEKRQSVAFWCNPISGHATLYWYQQILGQGPKLLIQFQNNGVVDDSQLPKDRFSAERLKGVDSTLKIQPAKLEDSAVYLCASSLDLQQPGTYNEQFFGPGTRLTVL.

This clone was recorded a few times. The V and J genes are TRBV19 and TRBJ2-3; 8 nucleotides align to TRBD1. The ends lost 5 bases at V and 7 bases at J; junction bases unmatched: 11. Germline CDR1 and CDR2: LNHDA and SQIVND (reference sequence). CDR3 size: 15 residues. The CDR3 nucleotides are TGTGCCAGTAGTTTTCAGGGGGCCCGCTTTAATACGCAGTATTTT. As protein: CASSFQGARFNTQYF.

V and J are TRBV9 and TRBJ2-7; TRBD2 is a possible D gene (5 bases). The germline CDR1 and CDR2 sequences are SGDLS and YYNGEE. The V end was cut by 4 bases, the J end by 5 bases, with 13 bases between. CDR3 length: 13 residues. The CDR3 protein is CASSSGGGDEQYF. CDR3 nucleotide sequence: TGTGCCAGCAGCTCCGGAGGTGGTGACGAGCAGTACTTC.

V usage is TRBV6-5 and J usage is TRBJ2-3; TRBD1 aligns across 7 bases. The CDR3 totals 14 residues. Germline CDR1 MNHEY, CDR2 SVGAGI. Trimming removed 8 bases from V and 7 bases from J; junction bases left unmatched: 12. The CDR3 DNA sequence: TGTGCCAGCCTTGACAGGGCAAGTTTGAATACGCAGTATTTT. Translated: CASLDRASLNTQYF.

CDR3 in DNA: TGTGCCAGCAGCCCCAAGGGGCGGCAGAATGAAAAACTGTTTTTT. Residues: CASSPKGRQNEKLFF. V is TRBV7-2 and J is TRBJ1-4; D is possibly TRBD1 (5 bases). V dropped 5 bases and J dropped 5 bases, with 15 bases sitting between them. The V gene's germline CDR1 is SGHTA and CDR2 FQGNSA. The CDR3 is 15 amino acids.

The rearrangement uses TRBV6-5 and TRBJ1-1; the match to TRBD1 covers 7 bases. This CDR3 contains 16 residues. V shed 0 bases, J shed 1 base, and the junction held 5 bases outside the gene matches. CDR1 is MNHEY, CDR2 SVGAGI, per germline. The CDR3 here is CASSYSRDSPNTEAFF. The CDR3, as DNA: TGTGCCAGCAGTTACTCACGGGACAGTCCGAACACTGAAGCTTTCTTT.

The count of this clone is one. The rearrangement links TRBV20-1 to TRBJ2-1; 10 bases map to TRBD2. The germline V gene encodes CDR1 DFQATT and CDR2 SNEGSKA (reference sequence). Trimming at V came to 3 bases and at J to 7 bases, leaving 6 bases not matched to a gene. This CDR3 region has 14 residues. The CDR3 region has the DNA TGCAGTGCTAGTGGCCTAGCGGGAGTGAATGAGCAGTTCTTC. The encoded protein is CSASGLAGVNEQFF.